The T cell receptor beta chain described here comes from a study of response to subunit inactivated influenza vaccine. Points from the study as a whole: Authors suggested each seasonal influenza vaccination recruits few new T cells.

TCRdb re-called the RT-PCR reads with MiXCR, one entry per CDR3 protein. The table includes 500,000 to 650,000 distinct CDR3 sequences, about 8% detected once. As concerns this clonotype: Its antigen remains unknown.

The CDR3 covers 12 residues. Trimming pared 5 bases from V and 7 bases from J, leaving 11 bases between. The source of this sequence is a man aged 50 to 69 who received an inactivated influenza vaccine. The rearrangement uses TRBV12-3 or TRBV12-4 and TRBJ1-2, with a possible D match to TRBD1 (5 bases). The sample consisted of PBMCs from blood, taken around 25 months after vaccination. The CDR3: CASSPGWGGYTF. The CDR3, as DNA: TGTGCCAGCAGTCCAGGGTGGGGTGGCTACACCTTC.